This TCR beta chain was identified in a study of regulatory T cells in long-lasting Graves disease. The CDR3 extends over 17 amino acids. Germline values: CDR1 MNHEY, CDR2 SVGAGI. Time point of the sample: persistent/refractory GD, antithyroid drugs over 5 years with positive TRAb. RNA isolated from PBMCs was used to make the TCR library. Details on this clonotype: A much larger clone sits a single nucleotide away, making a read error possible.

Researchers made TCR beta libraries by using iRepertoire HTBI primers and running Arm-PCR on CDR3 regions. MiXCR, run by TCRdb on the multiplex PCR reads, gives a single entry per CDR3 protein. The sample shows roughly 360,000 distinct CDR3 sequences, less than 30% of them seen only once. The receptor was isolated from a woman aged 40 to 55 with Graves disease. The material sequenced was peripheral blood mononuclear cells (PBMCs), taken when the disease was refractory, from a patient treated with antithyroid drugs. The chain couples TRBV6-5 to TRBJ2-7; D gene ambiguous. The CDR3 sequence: CTSSYPSLGRRHYEQYF. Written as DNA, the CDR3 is TGTACCAGCAGTTACCCAAGCCTTGGCCGGCGGCACTACGAGCAGTACTTC.